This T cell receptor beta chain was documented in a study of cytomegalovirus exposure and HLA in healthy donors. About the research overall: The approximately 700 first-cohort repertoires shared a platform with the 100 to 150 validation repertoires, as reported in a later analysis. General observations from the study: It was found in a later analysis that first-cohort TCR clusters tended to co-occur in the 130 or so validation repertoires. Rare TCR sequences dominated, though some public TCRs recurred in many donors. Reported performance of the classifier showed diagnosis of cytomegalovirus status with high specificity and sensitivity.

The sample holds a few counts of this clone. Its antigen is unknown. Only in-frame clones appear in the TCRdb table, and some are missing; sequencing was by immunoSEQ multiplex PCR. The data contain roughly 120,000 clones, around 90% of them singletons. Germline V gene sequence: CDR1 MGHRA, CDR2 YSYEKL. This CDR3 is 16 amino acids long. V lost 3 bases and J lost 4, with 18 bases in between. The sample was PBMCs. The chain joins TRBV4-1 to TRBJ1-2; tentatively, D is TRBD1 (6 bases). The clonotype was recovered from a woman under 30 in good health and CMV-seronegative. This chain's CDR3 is CASSQPRGGLLYGYTF. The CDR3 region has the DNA TGCGCCAGCAGCCAGCCTCGGGGGGGCCTCCTCTATGGCTACACCTTC.